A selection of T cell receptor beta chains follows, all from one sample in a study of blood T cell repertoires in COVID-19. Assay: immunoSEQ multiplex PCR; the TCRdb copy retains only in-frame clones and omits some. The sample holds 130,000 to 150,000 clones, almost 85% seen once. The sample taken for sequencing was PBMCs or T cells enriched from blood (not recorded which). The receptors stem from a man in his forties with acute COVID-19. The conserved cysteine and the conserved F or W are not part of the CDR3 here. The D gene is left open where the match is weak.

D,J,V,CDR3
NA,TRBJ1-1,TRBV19,ASNEARGYMNTEAF
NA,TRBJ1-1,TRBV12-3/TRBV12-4,ASSLSGDTEAF
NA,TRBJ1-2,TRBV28,ASSLGVAGVGNNGYT
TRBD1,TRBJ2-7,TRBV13,ASSLGTGGSEQY
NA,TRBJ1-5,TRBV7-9,ASSLGGGPNQPQH
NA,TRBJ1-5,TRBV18,ASSLGSNQPQH
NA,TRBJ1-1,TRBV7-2,ASSKNEGWGTEAF
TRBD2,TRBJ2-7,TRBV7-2,ASSLSLAGGPYEQY
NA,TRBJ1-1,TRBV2,ASSEYIGGEAF
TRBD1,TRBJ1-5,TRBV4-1,ASSQPGTGEGQPQH